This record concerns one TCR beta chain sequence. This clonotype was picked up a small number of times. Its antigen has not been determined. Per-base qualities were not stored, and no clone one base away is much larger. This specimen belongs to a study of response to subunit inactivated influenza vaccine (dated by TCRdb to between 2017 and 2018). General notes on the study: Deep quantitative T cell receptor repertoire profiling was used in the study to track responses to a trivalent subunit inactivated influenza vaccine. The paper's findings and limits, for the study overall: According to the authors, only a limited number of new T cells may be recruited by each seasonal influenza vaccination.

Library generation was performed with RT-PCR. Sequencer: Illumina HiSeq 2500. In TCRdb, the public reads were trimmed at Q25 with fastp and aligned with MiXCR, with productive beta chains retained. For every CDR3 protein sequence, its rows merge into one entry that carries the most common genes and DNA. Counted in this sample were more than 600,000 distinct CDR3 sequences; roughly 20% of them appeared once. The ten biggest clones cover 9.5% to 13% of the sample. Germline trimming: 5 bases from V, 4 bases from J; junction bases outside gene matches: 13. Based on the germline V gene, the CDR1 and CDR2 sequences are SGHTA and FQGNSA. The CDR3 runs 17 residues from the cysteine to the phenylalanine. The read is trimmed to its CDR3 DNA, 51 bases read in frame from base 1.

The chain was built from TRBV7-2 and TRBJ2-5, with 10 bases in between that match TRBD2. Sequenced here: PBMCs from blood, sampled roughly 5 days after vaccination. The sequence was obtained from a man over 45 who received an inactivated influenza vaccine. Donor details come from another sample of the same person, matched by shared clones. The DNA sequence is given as TGTGCCAGCAGCCAAGGAGCGGTAGCGGGGGGTGTAGAGACCCAGTACTTC. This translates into CASSQGAVAGGVETQYF.